This T cell receptor (beta chain) was observed in a study of human T cells and chemical hapten exposure. V lost 5 bases to trimming and J lost 6 bases; unmatched junction nucleotides: 4. Looked up from germline, CDR1 is MDHEN and CDR2 is SYDVKM. This CDR3 is built from 14 residues. This clonotype was seen at least ten times. Time point indicated: pre-sensitization, week 0. Treatment given: therapeutic diphenylcyclopropenone sensitization with weekly scalp DPC. TCRdb itself ran the RACE reads through MiXCR, one entry per CDR3 protein. The top ten hold around 2.6% of the sample, which has 300,000 to 400,000 distinct CDR3 sequences, 4.5% to 6% seen once.

The J gene is TRBJ2-7, the V gene TRBV28, with 13 bases fitting TRBD2. This material consisted of whole blood, taken in connection with sensitization to the hapten diphenylcyclopropenone (DPC). This TCR derives from a woman in her forties or fifties with alopecia areata. Some clones in this sample may be carry-over from other donors' samples. CDR3 protein: CASSPRLAGGEQYF. CDR3 bases: TGTGCCAGCAGTCCCCGACTAGCGGGGGGCGAGCAGTACTTC.